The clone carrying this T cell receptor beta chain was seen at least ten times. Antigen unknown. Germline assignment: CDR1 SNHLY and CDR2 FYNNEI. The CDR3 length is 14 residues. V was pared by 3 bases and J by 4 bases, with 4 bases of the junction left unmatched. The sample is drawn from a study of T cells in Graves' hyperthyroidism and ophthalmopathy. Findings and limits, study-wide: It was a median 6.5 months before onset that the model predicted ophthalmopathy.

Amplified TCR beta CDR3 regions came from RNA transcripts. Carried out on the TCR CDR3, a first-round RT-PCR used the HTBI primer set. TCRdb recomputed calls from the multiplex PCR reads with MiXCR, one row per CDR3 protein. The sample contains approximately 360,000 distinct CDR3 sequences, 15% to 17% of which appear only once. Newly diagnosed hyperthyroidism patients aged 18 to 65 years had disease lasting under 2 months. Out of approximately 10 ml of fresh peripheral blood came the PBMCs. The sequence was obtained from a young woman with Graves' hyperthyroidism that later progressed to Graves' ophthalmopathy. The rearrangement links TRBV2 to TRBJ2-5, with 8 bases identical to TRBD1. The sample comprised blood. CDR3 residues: CASSDPGGPETQYF. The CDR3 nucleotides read TGTGCCAGCAGTGATCCAGGGGGCCCAGAGACCCAGTACTTC.